The rows below give T cell receptor beta chains drawn from one sample of a study of T cells in Graves' hyperthyroidism and ophthalmopathy. Each CDR3 protein is one row after TCRdb ran MiXCR on the multiplex PCR reads. This sample has 250,000 to 300,000 distinct CDR3 sequences, with around 15% found just once. Sequenced input: blood. Receptors originate from a woman aged 40 to 49 with Graves' hyperthyroidism. Both conserved end residues are part of each CDR3. Each record gives: V gene, D gene, J gene, clone size, CDR3 protein, CDR3 DNA. A D gene is named only where the DNA matches it firmly. Part of the rows lack a size; the others show once, few, many or a class for expanded clones.

TRBV6-1	TRBD1	TRBJ2-3	many	CASRVTGGDTQYF	TGTGCCAGCAGAGTGACAGGGGGAGATACGCAGTATTTT
TRBV6-1	.	TRBJ1-1	many	CASSDLNTEAFF	TGTGCCAGCAGTGATCTGAACACTGAAGCTTTCTTT
TRBV11-2	.	TRBJ1-5	many	CASSSDTNQPQHF	TGTGCCAGCAGCTCGGACACCAATCAGCCCCAGCATTTT
TRBV20-1	.	TRBJ2-1	many	CSARAQGRELRDEQFF	TGCAGTGCTAGAGCCCAGGGGAGGGAGTTAAGAGATGAGCAGTTCTTC
TRBV30	TRBD1	TRBJ2-7	few	CAWGPGTGIYEQYF	TGTGCCTGGGGGCCCGGGACAGGGATTTACGAGCAGTACTTC
TRBV12-3/TRBV12-4	TRBD2	TRBJ2-7	many	CASSLGLAGVLDEQYF	TGTGCCAGCAGTTTAGGACTAGCGGGAGTTTTGGACGAGCAGTACTTC
TRBV27	.	TRBJ1-5	many	CASSLGRPYSNQPQHF	TGTGCCAGCAGTTTGGGACGCCCTTATAGCAATCAGCCCCAGCATTTT
TRBV6-1	.	TRBJ1-1	.	CASNDWGTEAFF	TGTGCCAGCAATGATTGGGGCACTGAAGCTTTCTTT
TRBV27	.	TRBJ2-2	few	CASSRAGELFF	TGTGCCAGCAGCCGCGCCGGGGAGCTGTTTTTT
TRBV7-8	.	TRBJ1-5	few	CASSLGGGGGARANQPQHF	TGTGCCAGCAGCTTAGGAGGGGGGGGGGGGGCTCGGGCTAATCAGCCCCAGCATTTT
TRBV7-3	.	TRBJ2-2	.	CASSSSGRELFF	TGTGCCAGCAGCTCCAGTGGCCGGGAGCTGTTTTTT
TRBV11-2	TRBD1	TRBJ2-5	few	CASSLNTGGRGETQYF	TGTGCCAGCAGCTTGAACACAGGGGGCCGGGGGGAGACCCAGTACTTC
TRBV20-1	.	TRBJ2-7	many	CSANSGSPSGQQYF	TGCAGCGCGAACTCCGGGTCCCCGAGCGGACAGCAGTACTTC
TRBV14	.	TRBJ2-3	.	CASSRLQPLADTQYF	TGTGCCAGCAGCCGCCTACAGCCTCTGGCAGATACGCAGTATTTT
TRBV2	.	TRBJ1-1	many	CASSTEETEAFF	TGTGCCAGCTCAACAGAGGAGACTGAAGCTTTCTTT
TRBV3-1	.	TRBJ1-2	many	CASSQEARNYGYTF	TGTGCCAGCAGCCAAGAAGCGAGAAACTATGGCTACACCTTC
TRBV19	.	TRBJ2-1	medium-sized	CASSITGVGKHEQFF	TGTGCCAGTAGTATAACGGGTGTTGGGAAGCATGAGCAGTTCTTC
TRBV2	TRBD2	TRBJ2-7	.	CASKWEGYYEQYF	TGTGCCAGCAAGTGGGAGGGTTACTACGAGCAGTACTTC
TRBV11-2	.	TRBJ2-7	many	CASCHSQGSLNYEQYF	TGTGCCAGCTGCCACTCCCAGGGCTCTCTTAACTACGAGCAGTACTTC
TRBV5-6	TRBD2	TRBJ2-7	.	CASSFPTSGISYEQYF	TGTGCCAGCAGCTTCCCGACTAGCGGGATCTCCTACGAGCAGTACTTC
TRBV7-8	TRBD2	TRBJ2-1	many	CASSPTSGRVNEQFF	TGCGCCAGCAGCCCGACTAGCGGGAGGGTCAATGAGCAGTTCTTC
TRBV3-1	.	TRBJ2-7	many	CASSEGIASYEQYF	TGTGCCAGCTCGGAAGGCATAGCCTCCTACGAGCAGTACTTC
TRBV2	TRBD2	TRBJ2-3	many	CASGLAGGYTQYF	TGTGCCAGCGGACTAGCGGGAGGGTATACGCAGTATTTT
TRBV28	.	TRBJ2-7	many	CASSPTKGGIYEQYF	TGTGCCAGCAGTCCCACCAAGGGGGGGATTTACGAGCAGTACTTC
TRBV28	TRBD2	TRBJ2-2	.	CASSSAWTSGKIGTGELFF	TGTGCCAGCAGTTCAGCATGGACTAGCGGGAAAATTGGCACCGGGGAGCTGTTTTTT
TRBV6-1	.	TRBJ1-1	many	CASSSYRNTEAFF	TGTGCCAGCAGTTCGTACAGGAACACTGAAGCTTTCTTT
TRBV27	.	TRBJ2-1	many	CASSWDASSYNEQFF	TGTGCCAGCAGTTGGGACGCTAGCTCCTACAATGAGCAGTTCTTC
TRBV28	.	TRBJ1-5	many	CASTFQDSPYSNQPQHF	TGTGCCAGCACCTTCCAGGACAGCCCTTATAGCAATCAGCCCCAGCATTTT
TRBV7-9	.	TRBJ2-2	few	CASSITRVFKTGELFF	TGTGCCAGCAGCATAACTCGTGTGTTCAAAACCGGGGAGCTGTTTTTT
TRBV20-1	TRBD2	TRBJ2-7	many	CSASAGVPSYEQYF	TGCAGTGCTAGCGCGGGAGTCCCGTCCTACGAGCAGTACTTC
TRBV24-1	.	TRBJ2-6	.	CATSDGGANVLTF	TGTGCCACCAGTGATGGGGGGGCCAACGTCCTGACTTTC
TRBV28	.	TRBJ2-1	.	CASSPRKGQFF	TGTGCCAGCAGCCCCCGGAAAGGGCAGTTCTTC
TRBV28	TRBD2	TRBJ2-7	many	CASSQTSSYEQYF	TGTGCCAGCAGTCAGACTAGCAGCTACGAGCAGTACTTC
TRBV24-1	TRBD1	TRBJ1-3	few	CATPRDRGATIYF	TGTGCCACCCCACGGGACAGGGGAGCCACCATATATTTT
TRBV4-2	TRBD1	TRBJ1-1	many	CASSPTDRVTEAFF	TGTGCCAGCAGCCCCACAGACAGGGTCACTGAAGCTTTCTTT
TRBV2	.	TRBJ2-5	many	CASTPIRGTQYF	TGTGCCAGCACCCCGATTCGGGGGACCCAGTACTTC
TRBV29-1	TRBD1	TRBJ2-7	.	CSVGQGPHEQYF	TGCAGCGTGGGACAGGGACCCCACGAGCAGTACTTC
TRBV7-3	.	TRBJ2-1	.	CASSPNLGEDNEQFF	TGTGCCAGCAGCCCTAACCTGGGGGAGGACAATGAGCAGTTCTTC
TRBV6-1	.	TRBJ1-3	.	CASSPPWDAGNTIYF	TGTGCCAGCAGCCCACCATGGGACGCTGGAAACACCATATATTTT
TRBV13	.	TRBJ1-1	.	CASSLGLEGTEAFF	TGTGCCAGCAGCCTCGGACTGGAGGGGACTGAAGCTTTCTTT
TRBV12-3/TRBV12-4	.	TRBJ2-7	many	CASSILAETYEQYF	TGTGCCAGCAGTATATTAGCGGAAACCTACGAGCAGTACTTC
TRBV20-1	.	TRBJ2-7	many	CSARKGGRFHEQYF	TGCAGTGCTAGAAAAGGAGGAAGATTCCACGAGCAGTACTTC
TRBV3-1	.	TRBJ1-1	many	CASSQVVGGTEAFF	TGTGCCAGCAGCCAAGTGGTAGGGGGAACTGAAGCTTTCTTT
TRBV11-1	.	TRBJ1-2	many	CASSPTRPNYGYTF	TGTGCCAGCAGCCCTACCAGACCCAACTATGGCTACACCTTC
TRBV6-1	.	TRBJ2-7	many	CASSRLGAEQYF	TGTGCCAGCAGTCGCCTTGGAGCCGAGCAGTACTTC
TRBV20-1	.	TRBJ1-3	few	CSTTDRSSGNTIYF	TGCAGTACAACTGACAGAAGCTCTGGAAACACCATATATTTT
TRBV24-1	.	TRBJ2-1	many	CATSTGARGEQFF	TGTGCCACCAGTACGGGGGCCCGCGGTGAGCAGTTCTTC
TRBV10-3	.	TRBJ2-7	many	CAIRGSSMVGQYF	TGTGCCATCAGGGGAAGTTCCATGGTTGGGCAGTACTTC
TRBV7-2	.	TRBJ1-3	many	CASSLFVSSGNTIYF	TGTGCCAGCAGCTTATTCGTGAGCTCTGGAAACACCATATATTTT
TRBV4-2	TRBD2	TRBJ2-5	.	CASSQFSGKETQYF	TGTGCCAGCAGCCAATTTAGCGGGAAAGAGACCCAGTACTTC
TRBV20-1	.	TRBJ1-5	many	CSATTGTQPQHF	TGCAGTGCTACCACGGGGACGCAGCCCCAGCATTTT
TRBV9	.	TRBJ1-6	few	CASSARGAETPLHF	TGTGCCAGCAGCGCCCGGGGGGCCGAAACACCCCTCCACTTT